The T cell receptor (beta chain) described here comes from a study of blood T cell repertoires in COVID-19. Study overall: Whether acute or convalescent, the COVID-19 samples came from the United States, Italy and Spain.

The CDR3 totals 14 residues. The V end lost 2 bases, the J end lost 2 bases, and 9 bases lay between the germline ends. Germline values: CDR1 SGHAT, CDR2 FQNNGV. The authors' processing: It was from reference gene primer amplification that nucleated cell counts were estimated. The data were produced by immunoSEQ multiplex PCR, yet TCRdb's version contains in-frame clones alone and is incomplete. V, J and clone size were drawn from that table, and D and trimming were deduced from the DNA. The sample has 11,000 to 15,000 clones, about 87% seen once. Sample: peripheral blood. V is TRBV11-2 and J is TRBJ2-5; D uncertain. This receptor was identified in a human donor in a cohort sampled during active COVID-19. CDR3: CASSLNYGQETQYF. CDR3 in DNA: TGTGCCAGCAGCTTAAACTATGGGCAAGAGACCCAGTACTTC.